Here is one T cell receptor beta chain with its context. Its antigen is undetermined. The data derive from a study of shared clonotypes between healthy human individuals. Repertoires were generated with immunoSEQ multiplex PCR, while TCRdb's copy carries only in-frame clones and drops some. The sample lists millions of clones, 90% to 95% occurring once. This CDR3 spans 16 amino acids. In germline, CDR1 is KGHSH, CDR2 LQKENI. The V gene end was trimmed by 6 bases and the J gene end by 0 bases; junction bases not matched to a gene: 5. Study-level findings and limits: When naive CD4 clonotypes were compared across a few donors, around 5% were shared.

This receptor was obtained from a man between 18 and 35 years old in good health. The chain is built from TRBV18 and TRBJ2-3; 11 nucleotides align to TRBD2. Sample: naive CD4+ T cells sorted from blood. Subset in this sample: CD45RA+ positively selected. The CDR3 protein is CASSGTSGLSTDTQYF. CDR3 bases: TGTGCCAGCTCCGGGACTAGCGGCCTTAGCACAGATACGCAGTATTTT. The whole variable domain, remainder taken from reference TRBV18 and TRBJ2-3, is NAGVMQNPRHLVRRRGQEARLRCSPMKGHSHVYWYRQLPEEGLKFMVYLQKENIIDESGMPKERFSAEFPKEGPSILRIQQVVRGDSAAYFCASSGTSGLSTDTQYFGPGTRLTVL.